The clone carrying this T cell receptor beta chain was recorded many times. Its specificity is not known. The sample comes from a study of T cells in Graves' hyperthyroidism and ophthalmopathy. Graves' hyperthyroidism is called stable when ophthalmopathy does not progress within 18 months. Patients between 18 and 65 years old had hyperthyroidism, newly diagnosed and lasting under 2 months. Amplification yielded TCR beta CDR3 regions, with RNA transcripts as the source. When the TCR CDR3 underwent first-round RT-PCR, the HTBI primer set was used. TCRdb re-called the multiplex PCR reads with MiXCR, one entry per CDR3 protein. Of about 360,000 distinct CDR3 sequences in the sample, roughly 13% were seen once. Study outcomes and limitations: Ophthalmopathy cases were set apart from stable hyperthyroidism by a 13 V-J model.

Sequencing was done on a sample of blood. This receptor was obtained from a woman aged 18-29 years with Graves' hyperthyroidism.

The CDR3 DNA follows: TGTGCCAGCAGTGAGGGGGGCTCCTACGAGCAGTACTTC. It encodes CASSEGGSYEQYF. The rearrangement uses TRBV28 and TRBJ2-7; possibly TRBD1 or TRBD2 for D (6 bases each). This CDR3 comprises 13 residues. The ends were cut back, 5 bases at V and 0 bases at J, with 8 bases in the middle. Germline assignment: CDR1 MDHEN and CDR2 SYDVKM.